This TCR beta chain was observed in a study of CD8 T cells in Susac syndrome. The length of the CDR3 is 12 residues. Germline CDR1 SGHNT, CDR2 YYREEE (reference sequence). Trimming removed 2 bases from V and 7 bases from J, with 9 bases in between. An input of about 0.5 to 1 ug of RNA was subjected to reverse transcription using random hexamers. TCRdb reprocessed the immunoSEQ multiplex PCR reads via MiXCR and lists one record per CDR3 protein. This table has some 70,000 distinct CDR3 sequences, just under 95% appearing once. Sequencing of TCR beta was carried out in blood CD8+ and CD4+ T cells. V is TRBV5-4 and J is TRBJ1-2; D is possibly TRBD1 (6 bases). The receptor was isolated from a human donor with multiple sclerosis. The sequenced sample consisted of CD8+ T cells from PBMCs. The CDR3 sequence is CASSLGQSGYTF. The CDR3 bases are TGTGCCAGCAGCTTAGGACAGTCTGGCTACACCTTC.